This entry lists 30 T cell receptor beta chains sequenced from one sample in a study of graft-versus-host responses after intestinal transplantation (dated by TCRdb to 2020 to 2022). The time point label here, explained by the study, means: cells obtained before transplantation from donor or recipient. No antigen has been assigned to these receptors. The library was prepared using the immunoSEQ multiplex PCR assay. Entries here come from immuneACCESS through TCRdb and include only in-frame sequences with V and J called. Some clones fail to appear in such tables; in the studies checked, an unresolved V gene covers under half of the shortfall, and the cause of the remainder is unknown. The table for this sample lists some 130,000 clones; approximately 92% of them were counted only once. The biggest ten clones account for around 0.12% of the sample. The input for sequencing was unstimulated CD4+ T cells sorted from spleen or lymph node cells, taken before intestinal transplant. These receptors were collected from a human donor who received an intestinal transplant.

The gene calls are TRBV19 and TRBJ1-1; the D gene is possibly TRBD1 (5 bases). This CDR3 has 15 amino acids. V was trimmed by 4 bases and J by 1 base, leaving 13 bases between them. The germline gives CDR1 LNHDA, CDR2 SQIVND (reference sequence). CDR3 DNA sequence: TGTGCCAGTAGTAATGGCAGGGCCCCGAACACTGAAGCTTTCTTT. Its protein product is CASSNGRAPNTEAFF.

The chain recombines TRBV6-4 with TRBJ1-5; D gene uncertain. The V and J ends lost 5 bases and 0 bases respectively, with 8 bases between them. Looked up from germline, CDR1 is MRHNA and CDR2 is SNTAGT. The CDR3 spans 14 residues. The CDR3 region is CASSPDFSNQPQHF. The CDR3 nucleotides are TGTGCCAGCAGTCCGGACTTTAGCAATCAGCCCCAGCATTTT.

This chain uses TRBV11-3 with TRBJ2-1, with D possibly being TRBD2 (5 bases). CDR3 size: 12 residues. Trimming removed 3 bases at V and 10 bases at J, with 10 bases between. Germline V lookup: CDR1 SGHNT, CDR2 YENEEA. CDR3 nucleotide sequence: TGTGCCAGCAGCTTTTGGGAGTCCGAGCAGTTCTTC. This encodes CASSFWESEQFF. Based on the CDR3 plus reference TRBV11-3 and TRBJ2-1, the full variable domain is EAGVVQSPRYKIIEKKQPVAFWCNPISGHNTLYWYLQNLGQGPELLIRYENEEAVDDSQLPKDRFSAERLKGVDSTLKIQPAELGDSAVYLCASSFWESEQFFGPGTRLTVL.

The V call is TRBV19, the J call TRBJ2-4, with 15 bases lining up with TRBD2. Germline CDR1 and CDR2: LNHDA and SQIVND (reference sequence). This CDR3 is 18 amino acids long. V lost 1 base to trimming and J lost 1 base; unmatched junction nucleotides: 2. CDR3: CASSIGTSGRVAKNIQYF. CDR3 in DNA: TGTGCCAGTAGTATAGGGACTAGCGGGAGGGTGGCCAAAAACATTCAGTACTTC.

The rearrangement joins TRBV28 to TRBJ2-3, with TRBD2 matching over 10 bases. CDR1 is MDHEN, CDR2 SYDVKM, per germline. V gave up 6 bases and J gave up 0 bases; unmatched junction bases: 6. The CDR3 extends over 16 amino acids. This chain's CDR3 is CASSPLAGTSTDTQYF. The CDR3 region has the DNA TGTGCCAGCAGCCCACTAGCGGGGACTAGCACAGATACGCAGTATTTT.

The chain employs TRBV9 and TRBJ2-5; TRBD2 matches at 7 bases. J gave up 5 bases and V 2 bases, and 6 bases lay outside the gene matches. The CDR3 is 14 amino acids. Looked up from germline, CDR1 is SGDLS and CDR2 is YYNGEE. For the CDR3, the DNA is TGTGCCAGCAGCGTTACTAGCGCGCCGGAGACCCAGTACTTC. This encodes CASSVTSAPETQYF.

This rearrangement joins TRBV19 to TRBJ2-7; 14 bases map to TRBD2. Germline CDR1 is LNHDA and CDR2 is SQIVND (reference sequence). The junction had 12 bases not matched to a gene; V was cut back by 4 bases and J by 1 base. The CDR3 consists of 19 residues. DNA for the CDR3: TGTGCCAGTAGTACCGGGACTAGCGGGAGTAGTATGGGATCCTACGAGCAGTACTTC. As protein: CASSTGTSGSSMGSYEQYF.

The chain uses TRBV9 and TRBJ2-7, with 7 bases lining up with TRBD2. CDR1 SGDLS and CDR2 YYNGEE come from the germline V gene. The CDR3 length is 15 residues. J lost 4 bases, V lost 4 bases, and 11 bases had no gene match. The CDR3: CASSPAGLSTYEQYF. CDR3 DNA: TGTGCCAGCAGCCCAGCGGGGCTATCAACTTACGAGCAGTACTTC.

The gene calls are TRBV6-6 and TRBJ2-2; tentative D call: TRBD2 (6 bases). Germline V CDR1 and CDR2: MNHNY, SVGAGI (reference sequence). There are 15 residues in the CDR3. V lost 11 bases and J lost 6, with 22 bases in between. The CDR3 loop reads CAGTSAGRLAGELFF. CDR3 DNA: TGTGCCGGCACTTCGGCGGGGAGGCTGGCCGGGGAGCTGTTTTTT.

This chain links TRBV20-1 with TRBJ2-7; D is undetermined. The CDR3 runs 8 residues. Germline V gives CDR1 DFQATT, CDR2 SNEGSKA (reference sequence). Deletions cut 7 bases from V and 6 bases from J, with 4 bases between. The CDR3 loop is CSGGEQYF. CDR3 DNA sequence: TGCAGTGGCGGCGAGCAGTACTTC.

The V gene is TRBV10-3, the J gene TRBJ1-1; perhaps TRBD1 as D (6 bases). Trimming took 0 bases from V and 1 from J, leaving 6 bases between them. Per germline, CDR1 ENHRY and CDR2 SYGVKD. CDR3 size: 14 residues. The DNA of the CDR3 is TGTGCCATCAGTGAGTCGGACAGGAACACTGAAGCTTTCTTT. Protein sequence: CAISESDRNTEAFF.

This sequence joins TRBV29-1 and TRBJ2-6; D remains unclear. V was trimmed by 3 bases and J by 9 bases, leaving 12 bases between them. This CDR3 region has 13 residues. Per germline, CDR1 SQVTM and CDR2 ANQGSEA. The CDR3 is CSVDPLLGNVLTF. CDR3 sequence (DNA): TGCAGCGTTGATCCCCTTCTGGGCAACGTCCTGACTTTC.

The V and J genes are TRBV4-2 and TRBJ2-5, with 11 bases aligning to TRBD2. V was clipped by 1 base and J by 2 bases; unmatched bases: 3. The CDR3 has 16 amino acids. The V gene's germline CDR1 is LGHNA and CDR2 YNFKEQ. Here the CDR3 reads CASSQAGTSGQETQYF. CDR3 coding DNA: TGTGCCAGCAGCCAAGCCGGGACTAGCGGACAAGAGACCCAGTACTTC.

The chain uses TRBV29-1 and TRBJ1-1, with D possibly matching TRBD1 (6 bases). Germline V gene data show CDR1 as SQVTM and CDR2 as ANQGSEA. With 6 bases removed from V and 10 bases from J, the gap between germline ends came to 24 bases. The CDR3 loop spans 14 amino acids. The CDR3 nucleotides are TGCAGCGTGGAGAAAGATCCAGGGGATAAGAGAGCTTTCTTT. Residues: CSVEKDPGDKRAFF. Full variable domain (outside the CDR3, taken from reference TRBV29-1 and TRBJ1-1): SAVISQKPSRDICQRGTSLTIQCQVDSQVTMMFWYRQQPGQSLTLIATANQGSEATYESGFVIDKFPISRPNLTFSTLTVSNMSPEDSSIYLCSVEKDPGDKRAFFGQGTRLTVV.

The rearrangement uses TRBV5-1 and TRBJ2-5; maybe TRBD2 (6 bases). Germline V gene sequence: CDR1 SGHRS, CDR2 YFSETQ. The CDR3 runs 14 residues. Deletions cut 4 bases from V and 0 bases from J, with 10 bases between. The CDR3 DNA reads TGCGCCAGCAGCCCGGAGGGGTACCAAGAGACCCAGTACTTC. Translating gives CASSPEGYQETQYF.

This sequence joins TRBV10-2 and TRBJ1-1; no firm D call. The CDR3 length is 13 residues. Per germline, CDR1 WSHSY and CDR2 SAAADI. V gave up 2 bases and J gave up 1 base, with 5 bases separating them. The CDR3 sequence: CASSETRNTEAFF. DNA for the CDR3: TGCGCCAGCAGTGAGACCCGGAACACTGAAGCTTTCTTT.

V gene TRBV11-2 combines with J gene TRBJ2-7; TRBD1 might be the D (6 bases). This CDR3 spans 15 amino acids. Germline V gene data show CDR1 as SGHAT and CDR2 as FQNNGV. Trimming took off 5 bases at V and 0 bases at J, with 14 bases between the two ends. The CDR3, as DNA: TGTGCCAGCAGCCTTCTTCAGGGGAGCTCCTACGAGCAGTACTTC. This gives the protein CASSLLQGSSYEQYF.

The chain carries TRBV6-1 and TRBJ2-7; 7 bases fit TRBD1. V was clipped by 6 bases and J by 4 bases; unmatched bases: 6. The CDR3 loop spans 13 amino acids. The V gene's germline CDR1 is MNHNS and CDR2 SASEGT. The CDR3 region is CASRDRPRYEQYF. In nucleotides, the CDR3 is TGTGCCAGCAGGGACAGGCCCCGGTACGAGCAGTACTTC.

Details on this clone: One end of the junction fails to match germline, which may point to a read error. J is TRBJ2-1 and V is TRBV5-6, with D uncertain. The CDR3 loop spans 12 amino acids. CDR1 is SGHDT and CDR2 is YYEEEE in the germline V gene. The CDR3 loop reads CASSTAPTGKVF. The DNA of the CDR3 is TGTGCCAGCAGCACTGCTCCGACTGGCAAAGTCTTC. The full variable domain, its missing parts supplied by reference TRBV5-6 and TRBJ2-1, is DAGVTQSPTHLIKTRGQQVTLRCSPKSGHDTVSWYQQALGQGPQFIFQYYEEEERQRGNFPDRFSGHQFPNYSSELNVNALLLGDSALYLCASSTAPTGKVFGPGTRLTVL.

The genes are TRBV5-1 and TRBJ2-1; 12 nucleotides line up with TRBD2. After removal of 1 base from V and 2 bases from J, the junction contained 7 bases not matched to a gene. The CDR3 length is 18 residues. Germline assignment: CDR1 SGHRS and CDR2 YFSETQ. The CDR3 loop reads CASSLRLAGGPTYNEQFF. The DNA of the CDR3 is TGCGCCAGCAGCTTGAGGCTAGCGGGAGGGCCGACCTACAATGAGCAGTTCTTC. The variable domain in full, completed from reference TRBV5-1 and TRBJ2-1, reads KAGVTQTPRYLIKTRGQQVTLSCSPISGHRSVSWYQQTPGQGLQFLFEYFSETQRNKGNFPGRFSGRQFSNSRSEMNVSTLELGDSALYLCASSLRLAGGPTYNEQFFGPGTRLTVL.

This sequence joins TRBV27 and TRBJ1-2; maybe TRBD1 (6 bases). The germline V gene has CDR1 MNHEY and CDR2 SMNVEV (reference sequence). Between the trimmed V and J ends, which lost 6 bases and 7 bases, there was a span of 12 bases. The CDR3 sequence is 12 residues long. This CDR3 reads CASSRTGLGYTF. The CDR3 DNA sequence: TGTGCCAGCAGCCGCACAGGGCTTGGCTACACCTTC.

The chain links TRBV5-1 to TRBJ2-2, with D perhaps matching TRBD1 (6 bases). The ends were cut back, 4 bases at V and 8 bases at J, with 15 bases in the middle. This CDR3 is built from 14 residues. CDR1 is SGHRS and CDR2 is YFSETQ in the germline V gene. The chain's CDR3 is CASSVQQGSGELFF. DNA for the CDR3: TGCGCCAGCAGCGTACAACAGGGTTCTGGGGAGCTGTTTTTT.

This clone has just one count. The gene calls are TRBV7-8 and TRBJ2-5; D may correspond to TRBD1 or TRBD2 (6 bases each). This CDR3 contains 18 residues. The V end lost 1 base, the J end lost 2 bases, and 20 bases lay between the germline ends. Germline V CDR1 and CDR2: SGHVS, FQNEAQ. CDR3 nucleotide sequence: TGTGCCAGCAGCTTAGGGGGCGTTAGGGGGAGGCGACAAGAGACCCAGTACTTC. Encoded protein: CASSLGGVRGRRQETQYF.

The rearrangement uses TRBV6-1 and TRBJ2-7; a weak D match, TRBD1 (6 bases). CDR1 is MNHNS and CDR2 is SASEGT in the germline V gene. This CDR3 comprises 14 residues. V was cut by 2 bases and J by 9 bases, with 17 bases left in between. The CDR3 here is CASSEFRGNLGQYF. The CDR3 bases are TGTGCCAGCAGTGAATTCAGGGGAAATCTTGGGCAGTACTTC.

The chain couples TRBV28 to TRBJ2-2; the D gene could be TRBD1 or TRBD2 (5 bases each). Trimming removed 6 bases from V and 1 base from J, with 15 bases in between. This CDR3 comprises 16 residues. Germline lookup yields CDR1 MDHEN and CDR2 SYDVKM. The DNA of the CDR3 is TGTGCCAGCAGCGACGCTACGAGGGGGAACACCGGGGAGCTGTTTTTT. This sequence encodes CASSDATRGNTGELFF.

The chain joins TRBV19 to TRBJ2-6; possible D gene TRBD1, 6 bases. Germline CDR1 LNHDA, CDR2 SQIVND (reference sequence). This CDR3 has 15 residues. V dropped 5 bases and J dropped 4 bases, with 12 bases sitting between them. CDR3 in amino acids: CASSGSGAGANVLTF. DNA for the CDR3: TGTGCCAGTAGTGGATCAGGGGCCGGGGCCAACGTCCTGACTTTC.

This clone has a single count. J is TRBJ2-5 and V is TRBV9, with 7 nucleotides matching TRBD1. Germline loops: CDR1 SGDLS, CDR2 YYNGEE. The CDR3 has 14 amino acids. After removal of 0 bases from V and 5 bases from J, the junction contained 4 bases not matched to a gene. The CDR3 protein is CASSVEGAGETQYF. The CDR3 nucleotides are TGTGCCAGCAGCGTAGAGGGGGCAGGGGAGACCCAGTACTTC.

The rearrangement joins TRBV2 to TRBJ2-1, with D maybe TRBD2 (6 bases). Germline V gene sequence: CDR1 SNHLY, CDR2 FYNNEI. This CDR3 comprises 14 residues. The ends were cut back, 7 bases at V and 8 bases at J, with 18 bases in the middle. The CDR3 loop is CASTSSDLRDEQFF. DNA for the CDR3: TGTGCCAGCACATCTAGCGACCTACGGGATGAGCAGTTCTTC.

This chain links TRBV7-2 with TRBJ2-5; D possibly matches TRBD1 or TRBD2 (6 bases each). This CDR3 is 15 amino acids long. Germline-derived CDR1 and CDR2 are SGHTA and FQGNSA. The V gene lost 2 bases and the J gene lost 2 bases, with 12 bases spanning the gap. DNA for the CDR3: TGTGCCAGCAGCTTACGGGGGACACGTCAAGAGACCCAGTACTTC. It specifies CASSLRGTRQETQYF.

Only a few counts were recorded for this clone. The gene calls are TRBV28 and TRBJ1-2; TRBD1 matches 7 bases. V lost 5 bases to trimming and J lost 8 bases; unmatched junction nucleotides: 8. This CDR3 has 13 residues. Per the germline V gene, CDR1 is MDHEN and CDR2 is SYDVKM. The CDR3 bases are TGTGCCAGCAGTACCGACAGGGTCTTAGGCTACACCTTC. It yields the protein CASSTDRVLGYTF.